The 19 T cell receptor beta chains below come from one sample, sequenced in a study of shared clonotypes between healthy human individuals. Data came from immunoSEQ multiplex PCR; TCRdb stores just in-frame clones and leaves some out. The sample comprises around 2.1 million clones, 85% to 95% of which are singletons, and about 1.8% rests with the top ten. Naive CD8 cells lacked CD45RO and underwent positive selection for CCR7, leaving out terminally differentiated effector memory CD45RA+ cells. Input material: naive CD8+ T cells from PBMCs. These receptors were taken from a young man in good health. Some clones in this sample may be carry-over from other donors' samples.

The rearrangement links TRBV28 to TRBJ2-6; D remains ambiguous. V gave up 1 base and J gave up 4 bases, with 8 bases separating them. The CDR3 contains 15 residues. In germline, CDR1 is MDHEN, CDR2 SYDVKM. CDR3 region: CASSLFMEGANVLTF. The CDR3 DNA reads TGTGCCAGCAGTTTATTCATGGAAGGGGCCAACGTCCTGACTTTC.

The chain is built from TRBV15 and TRBJ2-5, with D uncertain. With 1 base removed from V and 3 bases from J, the gap between germline ends came to 6 bases. Per the germline V gene, CDR1 is LNHNV and CDR2 is YYDKDF (reference sequence). The length of the CDR3 is 13 residues. This CDR3 is CATSRGRKETQYF. CDR3 nucleotides: TGTGCCACCAGCAGAGGCAGAAAAGAGACCCAGTACTTC.

V gene TRBV10-3 combines with J gene TRBJ2-3, with D uncertain. V was trimmed by 0 bases and J by 1 base, leaving 8 bases between them. This CDR3 contains 15 residues. Germline CDR1 ENHRY, CDR2 SYGVKD. The CDR3 reads CAISESLVRTDTQYF. The CDR3 DNA follows: TGTGCCATCAGTGAGTCGTTAGTCCGCACAGATACGCAGTATTTT.

The gene calls are TRBV7-9 and TRBJ2-7, with unresolved D. Trimming pared 3 bases from V and 2 bases from J, leaving 8 bases between. This CDR3 is built from 13 residues. Germline V gene lookup returns CDR1 SEHNR and CDR2 FQNEAQ (reference sequence). CDR3: CASSLEIPYEQYF. CDR3 nucleotides: TGTGCCAGCAGCTTGGAGATACCCTACGAGCAGTACTTC.

V gene TRBV5-6 combines with J gene TRBJ2-4, with a weak D call TRBD2 (5 bases). CDR3 length: 15 amino acids. The germline V gene encodes CDR1 SGHDT and CDR2 YYEEEE. V was trimmed by 0 bases and J by 5 bases, leaving 12 bases between them. CDR3 nucleotides: TGTGCCAGCAGCTTGGACGGGGATCTCCAAAACATTCAGTACTTC. This encodes CASSLDGDLQNIQYF.

The CDR3 coding sequence is TGTGCCAGCAGCTTACTAGCCTACGAGCAGTACTTC. It is translated as CASSLLAYEQYF. The chain links TRBV13 to TRBJ2-7; no clear D gene. Germline V gene data show CDR1 as PRHDT and CDR2 as FYEKMQ (reference sequence). The V end lost 2 bases, the J end lost 2 bases, and 4 bases lay between the germline ends. This CDR3 is 12 amino acids long.

The gene calls are TRBV6-1 and TRBJ2-7; D call uncertain. Germline V gene data show CDR1 as MNHNS and CDR2 as SASEGT. The CDR3 loop spans 13 amino acids. The V gene lost 3 bases and the J gene lost 2 bases, with 8 bases spanning the gap. The CDR3 DNA is TGTGCCAGCAGTGACGGGTGGGCCTACGAGCAGTACTTC. The encoded protein is CASSDGWAYEQYF.

This rearrangement joins TRBV6-1 to TRBJ1-6; 9 bases map to TRBD1. The CDR3 covers 15 residues. From germline, CDR1 is MNHNS and CDR2 SASEGT. After removal of 5 bases from V and 9 bases from J, the junction contained 8 bases not matched to a gene. As DNA, the CDR3 is TGTGCCAGCAGTCCCTCCGGGACAGGGTCTTCACCCCTCCACTTT. It codes for CASSPSGTGSSPLHF.

The chain is built from TRBV29-1 and TRBJ2-4; D gene ambiguous. The CDR3 runs 16 residues. Germline V lookup: CDR1 SQVTM, CDR2 ANQGSEA. Trimming pared 0 bases from V and 0 bases from J, leaving 12 bases between. In nucleotides, the CDR3 is TGCAGCGTTGAAGATCCGGGCAGGCTAGCCAAAAACATTCAGTACTTC. This gives the protein CSVEDPGRLAKNIQYF.

The gene calls are TRBV28 and TRBJ2-7, with D perhaps matching TRBD2 (5 bases). CDR3 length: 15 amino acids. Germline V gene data show CDR1 as MDHEN and CDR2 as SYDVKM. With 6 bases removed from V and 1 base from J, the gap between germline ends came to 16 bases. In DNA, the CDR3 is TGTGCCAGCAGCCCAAGGCTTTCGGGGTCCTACGAGCAGTACTTC. Amino acid sequence: CASSPRLSGSYEQYF.

The chain is built from TRBV7-9 and TRBJ2-3; 11 bases line up with TRBD1. The CDR3 has 16 residues. Trimming at V came to 5 bases and at J to 5 bases, leaving 9 bases not matched to a gene. CDR1 SEHNR and CDR2 FQNEAQ come from the germline V gene (reference sequence). CDR3 sequence (DNA): TGTGCCAGCAGCCGTCCGGGACAGGGGGTGATAGATACGCAGTATTTT. Translated, it gives CASSRPGQGVIDTQYF.

The rearrangement uses TRBV7-3 and TRBJ2-5; D ambiguous. Trimming took 5 bases from V and 5 from J, leaving 12 bases between them. Germline V CDR1 and CDR2: SGHTA, FQGTGA. This CDR3 is built from 13 residues. CDR3 sequence: CASSPSLRETQYF. In nucleotides, the CDR3 is TGTGCCAGCAGCCCAAGTCTCCGGGAGACCCAGTACTTC.

This sequence joins TRBV6-5 and TRBJ1-1; D uncertain. V lost 2 bases, J lost 0 bases, and 10 bases lay in between. Germline CDR1 is MNHEY and CDR2 is SVGAGI. The CDR3 runs 15 residues. CDR3 bases: TGTGCCAGCAGTTACGCGGAGGGTATGAACACTGAAGCTTTCTTT. It is translated as CASSYAEGMNTEAFF.

This clone has a handful of counts. The V and J genes are TRBV28 and TRBJ1-5; no clear D gene. The CDR3 has 15 amino acids. V was pared by 6 bases and J by 6 bases, with 18 bases between. The germline gives CDR1 MDHEN, CDR2 SYDVKM. CDR3 amino acids: CASRAPGGLSQPQHF. The CDR3 coding sequence is TGTGCCAGCAGGGCTCCGGGAGGCCTGAGTCAGCCCCAGCATTTT.

The gene calls are TRBV25-1 and TRBJ2-1; TRBD1 matches at 7 bases. The CDR3 has 12 residues. In germline, CDR1 is MGHDK, CDR2 SYGVNS. The trim removed 3 bases at V and 8 bases at J, leaving 1 base unmatched. The CDR3, as DNA: TGTGCCAGCAGTGAGACAGGGTATGAGCAGTTCTTC. Its protein is CASSETGYEQFF.

This clone was seen once. The chain uses TRBV11-2 and TRBJ2-3; D remains unclear. Trimming shortened V by 2 bases and J by 0 bases, and 6 bases separated the two germline ends. In germline, CDR1 is SGHAT, CDR2 FQNNGV. The CDR3 spans 14 residues. The CDR3 protein is CASSLSVSTDTQYF. The CDR3, as DNA: TGTGCCAGCAGCTTATCGGTTAGCACAGATACGCAGTATTTT.

The chain is built from TRBV9 and TRBJ2-2; D unresolved. Germline CDR1 SGDLS, CDR2 YYNGEE. V gave up 0 bases and J gave up 0 bases, with 15 bases separating them. This CDR3 spans 18 amino acids. CDR3 in DNA: TGTGCCAGCAGCGTAGCTACAAGGCGATCTCCGAACACCGGGGAGCTGTTTTTT. Encoded protein: CASSVATRRSPNTGELFF.

V is TRBV19 and J is TRBJ1-5, with 9 bases that match TRBD1. V lost 3 bases to trimming and J lost 7 bases; unmatched junction nucleotides: 10. This CDR3 comprises 16 residues. Germline CDR1 LNHDA, CDR2 SQIVND (reference sequence). CDR3 amino acids: CASSIQQGAAEQPQHF. The CDR3 region has the DNA TGTGCCAGTAGTATCCAACAGGGGGCGGCGGAGCAGCCCCAGCATTTT. The full variable domain, completed using reference TRBV19 and TRBJ1-5, is DGGITQSPKYLFRKEGQNVTLSCEQNLNHDAMYWYRQDPGQGLRLIYYSQIVNDFQKGDIAEGYSVSREKKESFPLTVTSAQKNPTAFYLCASSIQQGAAEQPQHFGDGTRLSIL.

A word on this clone: The sample carries other DNA sequences with the same CDR3. CDR3 sequence reads: CASSFGLAAHEQYF. In DNA, the CDR3 is TGTGCCAGCAGCTTCGGACTAGCAGCTCACGAGCAGTACTTC. The V and J genes are TRBV7-8 and TRBJ2-7; 8 positions match TRBD2. Germline V gene lookup returns CDR1 SGHVS and CDR2 FQNEAQ. The CDR3 spans 14 residues. Trimming at V came to 3 bases and at J to 5 bases, leaving 6 bases not matched to a gene.